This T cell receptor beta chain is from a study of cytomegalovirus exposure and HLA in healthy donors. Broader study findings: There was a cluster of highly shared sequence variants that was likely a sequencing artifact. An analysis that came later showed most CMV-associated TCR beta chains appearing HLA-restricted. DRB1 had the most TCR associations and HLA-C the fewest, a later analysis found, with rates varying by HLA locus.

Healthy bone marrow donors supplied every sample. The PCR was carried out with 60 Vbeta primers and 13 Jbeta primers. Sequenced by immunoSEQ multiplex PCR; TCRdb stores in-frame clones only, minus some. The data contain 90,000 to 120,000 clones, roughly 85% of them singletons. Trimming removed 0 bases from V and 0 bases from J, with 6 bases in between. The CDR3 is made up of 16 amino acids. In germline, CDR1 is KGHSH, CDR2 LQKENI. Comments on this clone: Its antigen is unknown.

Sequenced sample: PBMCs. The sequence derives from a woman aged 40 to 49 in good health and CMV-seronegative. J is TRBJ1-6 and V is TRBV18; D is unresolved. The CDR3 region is CASSPPTSSYNSPLHF. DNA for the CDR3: TGTGCCAGCTCACCACCGACAAGCTCCTATAATTCACCCCTCCACTTT.